This T cell receptor (beta chain) was captured by sequencing in a study of shared clonotypes between healthy human individuals. Trimming removed 4 bases from V and 3 bases from J; junction bases left unmatched: 9. The CDR3 is 16 amino acids. From germline, CDR1 is SGHVS and CDR2 FQNEAQ. This clone was seen a handful of times. Sequenced by immunoSEQ multiplex PCR; TCRdb stores in-frame clones only, minus some. The sample includes about 2.4 million clones, roughly 93% of them seen just once. Specimen: naive CD4+ T cells from PBMCs. Subset denoted: CD45RA+ positively selected. The gene calls are TRBV7-8 and TRBJ1-3, with 7 bases aligning to TRBD1. This TCR was recovered from a man younger than 35 in good health. Some clones in this sample may be carry-over from other donors' samples. DNA for the CDR3: TGTGCCAGCAGCTCCCTAGGGGGCGGTCTTGGAAACACCATATATTTT. This gives the protein CASSSLGGGLGNTIYF.